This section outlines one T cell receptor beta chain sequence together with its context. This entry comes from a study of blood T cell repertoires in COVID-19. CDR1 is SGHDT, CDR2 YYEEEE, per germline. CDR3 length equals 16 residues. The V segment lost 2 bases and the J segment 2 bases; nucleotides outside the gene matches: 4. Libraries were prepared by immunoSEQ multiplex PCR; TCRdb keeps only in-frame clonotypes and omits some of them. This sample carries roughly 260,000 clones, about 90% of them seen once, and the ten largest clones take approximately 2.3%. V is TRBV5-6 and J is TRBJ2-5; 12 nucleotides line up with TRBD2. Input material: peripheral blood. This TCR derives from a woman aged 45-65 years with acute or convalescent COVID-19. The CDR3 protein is CASSFGLAGGQETQYF. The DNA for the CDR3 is TGTGCCAGCAGCTTCGGTCTAGCGGGAGGGCAAGAGACCCAGTACTTC. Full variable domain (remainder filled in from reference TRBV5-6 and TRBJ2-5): DAGVTQSPTHLIKTRGQQVTLRCSPKSGHDTVSWYQQALGQGPQFIFQYYEEEERQRGNFPDRFSGHQFPNYSSELNVNALLLGDSALYLCASSFGLAGGQETQYFGPGTRLLVL.